This T cell receptor beta chain was captured in a study of blood T cells in healthy people across ages. Only one count was recorded for this clonotype. Antigen unknown. Overall study findings and caveats: A roughly linear fall in TCR beta diversity per million T cells was seen with increasing age. The diversity estimates, figures obtained from one million T cells, were considered underestimates. Higher diversity, along with more naive CD4+ cells, distinguished long-lived donors from aged donors.

CDR3 length equals 14 residues. The V segment lost 10 bases and the J segment 5 bases; nucleotides outside the gene matches: 13. Germline lookup yields CDR1 SGHTA and CDR2 FQGNSA. The authors ran a second PCR of roughly 6 to 12 cycles using a sample-barcoded 5' primer and a J-beta primer mix. TCRdb used MiXCR to reprocess the 5' RACE reads, holding one entry per CDR3 protein. The repertoire holds 1.5 million to 2 million distinct CDR3 sequences, with about 49% as singletons. The rearrangement links TRBV7-2 to TRBJ1-1; 7 nucleotides align to TRBD1. Sequences were obtained from blood. This sequence originates from a woman aged 40 to 50 in good health. CDR3 amino acids: CANRPPPGGTEAFF. The CDR3 DNA sequence: TGTGCCAACAGGCCACCGCCAGGGGGGACTGAAGCTTTCTTT.